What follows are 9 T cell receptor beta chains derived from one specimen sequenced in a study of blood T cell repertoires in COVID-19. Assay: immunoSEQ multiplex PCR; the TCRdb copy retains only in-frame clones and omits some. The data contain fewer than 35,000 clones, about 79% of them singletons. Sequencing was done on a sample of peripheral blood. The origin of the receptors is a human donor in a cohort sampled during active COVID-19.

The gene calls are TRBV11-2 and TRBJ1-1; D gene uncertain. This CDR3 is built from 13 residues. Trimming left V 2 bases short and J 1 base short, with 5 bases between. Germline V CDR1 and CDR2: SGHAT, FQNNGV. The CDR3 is CASSLQKNTEAFF. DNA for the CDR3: TGTGCCAGCAGCTTACAAAAGAACACTGAAGCTTTCTTT.

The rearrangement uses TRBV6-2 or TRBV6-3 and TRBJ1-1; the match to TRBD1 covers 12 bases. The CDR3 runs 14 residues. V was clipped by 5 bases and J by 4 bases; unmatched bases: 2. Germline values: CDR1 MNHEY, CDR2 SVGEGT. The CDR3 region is CASSGTGGSTEAFF. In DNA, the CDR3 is TGTGCCAGCAGTGGGACAGGGGGCTCCACTGAAGCTTTCTTT.

This CDR3 is CASSLVSDQETQYF. DNA for the CDR3: TGTGCCAGCAGCTTGGTTTCAGACCAAGAGACCCAGTACTTC. J is TRBJ2-5 and V is TRBV5-6; the D is unclear. Germline V gene data show CDR1 as SGHDT and CDR2 as YYEEEE. Trimming took 0 bases from V and 0 from J, leaving 6 bases between them. The CDR3 sequence is 14 residues long.

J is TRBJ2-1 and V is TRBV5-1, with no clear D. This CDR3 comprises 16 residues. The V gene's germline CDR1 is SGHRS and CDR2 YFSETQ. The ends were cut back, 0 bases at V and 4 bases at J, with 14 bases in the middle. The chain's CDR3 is CASSLATAYSYNEQFF. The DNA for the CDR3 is TGCGCCAGCAGCTTGGCGACTGCTTATTCGTACAATGAGCAGTTCTTC. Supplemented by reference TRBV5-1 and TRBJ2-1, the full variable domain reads KAGVTQTPRYLIKTRGQQVTLSCSPISGHRSVSWYQQTPGQGLQFLFEYFSETQRNKGNFPGRFSGRQFSNSRSEMNVSTLELGDSALYLCASSLATAYSYNEQFFGPGTRLTVL.

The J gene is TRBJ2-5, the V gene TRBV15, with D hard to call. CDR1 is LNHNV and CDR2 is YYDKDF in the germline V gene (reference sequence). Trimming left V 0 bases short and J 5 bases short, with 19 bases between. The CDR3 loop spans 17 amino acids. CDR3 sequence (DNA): TGTGCCACCAGCAGAGATCCGCAGGAACTCCAACGGGAGACCCAGTACTTC. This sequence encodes CATSRDPQELQRETQYF.

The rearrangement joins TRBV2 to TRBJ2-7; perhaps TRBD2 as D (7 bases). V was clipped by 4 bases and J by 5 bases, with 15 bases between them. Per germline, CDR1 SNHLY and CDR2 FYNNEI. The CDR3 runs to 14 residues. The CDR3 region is CASSAWGGADEQYF. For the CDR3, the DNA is TGTGCCAGCAGTGCTTGGGGGGGGGCGGACGAGCAGTACTTC.

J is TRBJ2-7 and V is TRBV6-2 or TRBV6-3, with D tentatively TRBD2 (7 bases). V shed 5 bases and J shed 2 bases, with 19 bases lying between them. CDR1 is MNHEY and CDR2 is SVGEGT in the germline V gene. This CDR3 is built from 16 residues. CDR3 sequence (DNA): TGTGCCAGCAGTCCCCGGGGGGCGGGGGACCCCTACGAGCAGTACTTC. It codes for CASSPRGAGDPYEQYF.

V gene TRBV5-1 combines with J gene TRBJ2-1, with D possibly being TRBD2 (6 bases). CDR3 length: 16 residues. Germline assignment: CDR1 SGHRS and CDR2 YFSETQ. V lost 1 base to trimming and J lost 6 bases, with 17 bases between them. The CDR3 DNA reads TGCGCCAGCAGCTTGTCCGGCGGGGCCTATCTCAATGAGCAGTTCTTC. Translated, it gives CASSLSGGAYLNEQFF.

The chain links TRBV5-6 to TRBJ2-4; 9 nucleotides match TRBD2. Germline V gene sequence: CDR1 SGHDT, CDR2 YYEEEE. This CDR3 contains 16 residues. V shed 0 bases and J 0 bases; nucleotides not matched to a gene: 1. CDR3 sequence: CASSLGLAVAKNIQYF. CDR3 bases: TGTGCCAGCAGCTTGGGACTAGCGGTAGCCAAAAACATTCAGTACTTC.